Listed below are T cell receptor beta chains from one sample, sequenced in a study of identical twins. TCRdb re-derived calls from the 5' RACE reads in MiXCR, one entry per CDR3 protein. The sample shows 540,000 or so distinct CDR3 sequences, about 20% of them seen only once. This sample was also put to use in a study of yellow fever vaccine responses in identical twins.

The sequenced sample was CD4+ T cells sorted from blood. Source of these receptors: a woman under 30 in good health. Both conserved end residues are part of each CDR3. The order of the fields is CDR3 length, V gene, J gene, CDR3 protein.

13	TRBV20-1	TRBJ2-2	CSAGTSKPGELFF
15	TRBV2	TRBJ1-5	CASSEGGWGLQPQHF
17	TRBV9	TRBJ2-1	CASSAGVAGFPFGEQFF
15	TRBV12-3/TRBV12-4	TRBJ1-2	CASSPIRQGTYGYTF
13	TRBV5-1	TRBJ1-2	CASSLDPGSGYTF
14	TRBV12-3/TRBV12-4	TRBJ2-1	CASMVSYGYNEQFF
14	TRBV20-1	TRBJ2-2	CSARMTGNTGELFF
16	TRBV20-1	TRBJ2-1	CSAISLTSGTYNEQFF
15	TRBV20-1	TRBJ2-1	CSASRSSWYDNEQFF
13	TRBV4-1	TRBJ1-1	CASSHTENTEAFF
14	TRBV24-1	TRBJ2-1	CATSSGRVNNEQFF
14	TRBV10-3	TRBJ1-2	CAIYTGRTNYGYTF
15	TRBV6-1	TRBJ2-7	CASSDEGRGTYEQYF
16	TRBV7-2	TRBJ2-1	CASSLARGLAVDEQFF
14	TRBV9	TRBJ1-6	CASSPASMGSPLHF
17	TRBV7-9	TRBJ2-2	CASSARLAEANTGELFF
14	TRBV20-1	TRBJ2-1	CSARVREEYNEQFF
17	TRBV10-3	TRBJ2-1	CTTRRSIGGSSYNEQFF
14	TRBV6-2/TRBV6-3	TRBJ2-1	CASAPGLTYNEQFF